Only a few counts were recorded for the clone carrying this TCR beta chain. The sample originates from a study of control samples from healthy donors and cancer patients. The method was immunoSEQ multiplex PCR; TCRdb's version includes in-frame clones alone and lacks a portion of them. The repertoire holds some 110,000 clones, with around 90% as singletons. The ends were cut back, 7 bases at V and 5 bases at J, with 12 bases in the middle. The CDR3 extends over 12 amino acids. Per the germline V gene, CDR1 is SGHRS and CDR2 is YFSETQ. This TCR was recovered from a woman in her 70s in good health. Sequenced material: blood. The J gene is TRBJ1-2, the V gene TRBV5-1, with D unresolved. The DNA for the CDR3 is TGCGCCAGCGCCCTCGAGGATTATGGCTACACCTTC. Translated, it gives CASALEDYGYTF.